A single T cell receptor beta chain is shown here with its context. In the original workflow: How many nucleated cells were present was estimated from reference gene primer amplification. Libraries were prepared by immunoSEQ multiplex PCR; TCRdb keeps only in-frame clonotypes and omits some of them. V and J calls and clone size come straight from that table; D and trimming were deduced from the DNA. This table holds 240,000 or so clones, about 90% found once. These data are taken from a study of blood T cell repertoires in COVID-19. About the study: Acute and convalescent COVID-19 specimens originated in the United States, Italy and Spain. PBMCs, B-cell-depleted T cells, or T cells were the source of the cDNA or gDNA that made up the material.

V shed 3 bases and J 4 bases; nucleotides not matched to a gene: 11. The CDR3 runs 16 residues. CDR1 is SGHDN and CDR2 is FVKESK in the germline V gene. This chain connects TRBV14 to TRBJ1-2; 7 bases align to TRBD1. The sequenced sample was peripheral blood. This clonotype was obtained from a man in his sixties with acute or convalescent COVID-19. The CDR3 region is CASSQVGGQKVYGYTF. The CDR3 DNA is TGTGCCAGCAGCCAGGTCGGGGGACAGAAAGTCTATGGCTACACCTTC.